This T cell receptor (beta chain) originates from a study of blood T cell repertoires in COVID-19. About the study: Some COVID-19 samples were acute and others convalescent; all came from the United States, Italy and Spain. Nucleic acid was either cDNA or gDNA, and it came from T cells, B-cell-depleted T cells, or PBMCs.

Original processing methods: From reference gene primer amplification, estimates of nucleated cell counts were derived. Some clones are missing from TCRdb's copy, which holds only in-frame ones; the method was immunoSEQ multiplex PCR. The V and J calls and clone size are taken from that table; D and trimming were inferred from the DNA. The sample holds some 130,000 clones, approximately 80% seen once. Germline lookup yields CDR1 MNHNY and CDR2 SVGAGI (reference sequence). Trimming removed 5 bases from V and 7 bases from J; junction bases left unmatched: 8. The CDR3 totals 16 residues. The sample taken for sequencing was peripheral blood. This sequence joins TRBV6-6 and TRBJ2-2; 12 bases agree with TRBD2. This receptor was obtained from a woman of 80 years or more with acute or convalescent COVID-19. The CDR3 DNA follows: TGTGCCAGCAGTCCCGGGACTAGCGGGTGGGGCGGGGAGCTGTTTTTT. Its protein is CASSPGTSGWGGELFF.